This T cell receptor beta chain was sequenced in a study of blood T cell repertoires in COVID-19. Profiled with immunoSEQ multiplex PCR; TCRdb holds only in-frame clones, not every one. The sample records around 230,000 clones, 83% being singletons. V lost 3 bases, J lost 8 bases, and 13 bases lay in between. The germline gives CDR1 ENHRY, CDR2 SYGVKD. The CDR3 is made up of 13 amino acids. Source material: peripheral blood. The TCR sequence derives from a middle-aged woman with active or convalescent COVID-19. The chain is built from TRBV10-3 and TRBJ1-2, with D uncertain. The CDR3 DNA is TGTGCCATCAGTGAACCAGATGCGGAGGGCTACACCTTC. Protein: CAISEPDAEGYTF.